These 32 T cell receptor beta chains came from one sample sequenced in a study of shared clonotypes between healthy human individuals. Naive-designated CD8 cells lacked CD45RO, were positively enriched for CCR7, and omitted terminally differentiated effector memory CD45RA+ cells. Here immunoSEQ multiplex PCR was the method, and the copy in TCRdb shows in-frame clones only, minus some. The sample yields under 1 million clones, 80% to 95% seen once. Specimen: naive CD8+ T cells sorted from blood. The receptors here all came from a man in his thirties or forties in good health.

J is TRBJ1-4 and V is TRBV28, with 9 bases that match TRBD1. The CDR3 covers 14 residues. The trim removed 6 bases at V and 7 bases at J, leaving 6 bases unmatched. Germline V gives CDR1 MDHEN, CDR2 SYDVKM. The DNA of the CDR3 is TGTGCCAGCAGCCCAACAGGGGGCGGTGAAAAACTGTTTTTT. This encodes CASSPTGGGEKLFF.

The chain links TRBV4-1 to TRBJ2-7; possible D gene TRBD2, 6 bases. Trimming removed 7 bases from V and 3 bases from J, with 19 bases in between. The CDR3 has 15 residues. Germline V lookup: CDR1 MGHRA, CDR2 YSYEKL. CDR3 sequence: CASNWRDVGGYEQYF. CDR3 coding DNA: TGCGCCAGCAATTGGAGGGACGTGGGGGGCTACGAGCAGTACTTC.

Written as DNA, the CDR3 is TGCAGCGTTCAACAGACTAGCGGGAGCTATCATGAGCAGTTCTTC. This encodes CSVQQTSGSYHEQFF. The chain has TRBV29-1 and TRBJ2-1; the match to TRBD2 covers 12 bases. The trim removed 5 bases at V and 8 bases at J, leaving 10 bases unmatched. The CDR3 has 15 residues. The V gene's germline CDR1 is SQVTM and CDR2 ANQGSEA.

This clone was observed a single time. Additional DNA sequences in this sample encode the identical CDR3. J is TRBJ1-2 and V is TRBV7-9; maybe TRBD1 (6 bases). Germline values: CDR1 SEHNR, CDR2 FQNEAQ (reference sequence). The CDR3 runs to 12 residues. Trimming removed 1 base at V and 7 bases at J, with 7 bases between. The CDR3 DNA follows: TGTGCCAGCAGCTTAGAGGGGGGTGGCTACACCTTC. Residues: CASSLEGGGYTF.

This clone was counted once. V usage is TRBV7-9 and J usage is TRBJ2-1; 7 nucleotides agree with TRBD1. J gave up 4 bases and V 4 bases, and 16 bases lay outside the gene matches. Germline CDR1 reads SEHNR; CDR2 reads FQNEAQ (reference sequence). The CDR3 runs to 18 residues. The CDR3 sequence: CASSSNYEPGQTYNEQFF. CDR3 in DNA: TGTGCCAGCAGCTCAAATTATGAGCCGGGACAGACATACAATGAGCAGTTCTTC.

This sequence joins TRBV7-9 and TRBJ2-7; TRBD2 agrees at 7 bases. The CDR3 length is 17 residues. J gave up 2 bases and V 1 base, and 11 bases lay outside the gene matches. Germline-derived CDR1 and CDR2 are SEHNR and FQNEAQ (reference sequence). The DNA of the CDR3 is TGTGCCAGCAGCTTAGTGGGTGGGCGGGAGCCAACCTACGAGCAGTACTTC. This translates into CASSLVGGREPTYEQYF.

This clone has only one observation. V usage is TRBV27 and J usage is TRBJ2-1; the match to TRBD2 covers 10 bases. Germline CDR1 reads MNHEY; CDR2 reads SMNVEV (reference sequence). This CDR3 region has 18 residues. Trimming at V came to 5 bases and at J to 1 base, leaving 11 bases not matched to a gene. CDR3 sequence: CASSIIRAGGPSYNEQFF. CDR3 bases: TGTGCCAGCAGTATAATAAGAGCGGGAGGGCCTTCCTACAATGAGCAGTTCTTC.

A single count supports this clone. This chain links TRBV7-8 with TRBJ2-2, with 7 bases that match TRBD2. The CDR3 is 14 residues long. V lost 8 bases, J lost 0 bases, and 3 bases stayed unmatched. Germline CDR1 reads SGHVS; CDR2 reads FQNEAQ. The CDR3 spells CASPLASNTGELFF. CDR3 in DNA: TGTGCCAGCCCACTAGCGTCGAACACCGGGGAGCTGTTTTTT. Variable domain in full (rest from reference TRBV7-8 and TRBJ2-2): GAGVSQSPRYKVAKRGQDVALRCDPISGHVSLFWYQQALGQGPEFLTYFQNEAQLDKSGLPSDRFFAERPEGSVSTLKIQRTQQEDSAVYLCASPLASNTGELFFGEGSRLTVL.

V and J are TRBV7-9 and TRBJ2-3; 8 nucleotides agree with TRBD1. V was clipped by 5 bases and J by 2 bases; unmatched bases: 6. This CDR3 comprises 15 residues. Germline V CDR1 and CDR2: SEHNR, FQNEAQ (reference sequence). The DNA of the CDR3 is TGTGCCAGCAGCCTAGGACAGGGATTCACAGATACGCAGTATTTT. Its translation is CASSLGQGFTDTQYF.

V usage is TRBV21-1 and J usage is TRBJ2-7; TRBD2 is the table's D call and was not checked against the DNA. TRBV21-1 represents a pseudogene. The CDR3 runs 15 residues. The CDR3 bases are TGTGCCAGCAGCAAAACGGGGGGCGATTCCTACGAGCAGTACTTC. Translation: CASSKTGGDSYEQYF.

This chain links TRBV28 with TRBJ1-5, with 8 bases lining up with TRBD1. Germline V gene lookup returns CDR1 MDHEN and CDR2 SYDVKM. The CDR3 length is 16 residues. V lost 1 base, J lost 6 bases, and 8 bases stayed unmatched. The CDR3 sequence: CASSLFPGQGSQPQHF. Written as DNA, the CDR3 is TGTGCCAGCAGTTTATTCCCCGGACAGGGAAGTCAGCCCCAGCATTTT.

This chain uses TRBV11-2 with TRBJ2-7; D gene ambiguous. Trimming took 5 bases from V and 3 from J, leaving 5 bases between them. The CDR3 runs 11 residues. Looked up from germline, CDR1 is SGHAT and CDR2 is FQNNGV. The CDR3 DNA is TGTGCCAGCAGCAAAGACTACGAGCAGTACTTC. Translation: CASSKDYEQYF.

CDR3 in amino acids: CASSTIPFHNIQYF. In DNA form, the CDR3 reads TGTGCCAGCAGCACGATCCCCTTCCATAACATTCAGTACTTC. J is TRBJ2-4 and V is TRBV5-4; the D is unclear. Trimming took 4 bases from V and 7 from J, leaving 15 bases between them. The germline gives CDR1 SGHNT, CDR2 YYREEE (reference sequence). This CDR3 has 14 residues. Full variable domain (outside the CDR3, taken from reference TRBV5-4 and TRBJ2-4): ETGVTQSPTHLIKTRGQQVTLRCSSQSGHNTVSWYQQALGQGPQFIFQYYREEENGRGNFPPRFSGLQFPNYSSELNVNALELDDSALYLCASSTIPFHNIQYFGAGTRLSVL.

The rearrangement uses TRBV28 and TRBJ2-5; weak D call: TRBD2 (6 bases). The V gene lost 4 bases and the J gene lost 1 base, with 16 bases spanning the gap. The CDR3 loop spans 16 amino acids. From germline, CDR1 is MDHEN and CDR2 SYDVKM. The CDR3 here is CASSSYSGSTQETQYF. CDR3 in DNA: TGTGCCAGCAGTTCCTACTCCGGGAGTACCCAAGAGACCCAGTACTTC.

J is TRBJ2-5 and V is TRBV11-2, with 7 nucleotides matching TRBD1. With 5 bases clipped from V and 4 bases from J, the junction kept 16 bases outside the gene matches. This CDR3 contains 17 residues. Germline values: CDR1 SGHAT, CDR2 FQNNGV. This chain's CDR3 is CASSRPGVNRGGETQYF. The CDR3 DNA is TGTGCCAGCAGCCGACCGGGCGTAAACAGGGGTGGAGAGACCCAGTACTTC.

The rearrangement uses TRBV19 and TRBJ2-3; unclear D gene. This CDR3 is built from 15 residues. Between the trimmed V and J ends, which lost 3 bases and 0 bases, there was a span of 10 bases. The germline CDR1 and CDR2 sequences are LNHDA and SQIVND (reference sequence). CDR3 coding DNA: TGTGCCAGTAGTATCTGGACCGGTAGCACAGATACGCAGTATTTT. Amino acids: CASSIWTGSTDTQYF.

This sequence joins TRBV6-1 and TRBJ2-1, with a weak D call TRBD2 (6 bases). The CDR3 is 19 amino acids. The V gene lost 6 bases and the J gene lost 0 bases, with 24 bases spanning the gap. Germline assignment: CDR1 MNHNS and CDR2 SASEGT. The CDR3 sequence: CASSELGEVYLSSYNEQFF. CDR3 in DNA: TGTGCCAGCAGCGAACTAGGGGAGGTCTACCTTAGCTCCTACAATGAGCAGTTCTTC.

V usage is TRBV7-9 and J usage is TRBJ2-7; 9 nucleotides agree with TRBD2. CDR3 length: 15 amino acids. Unmatched junction bases numbered 4, after V lost 1 base and J lost 3 bases. Germline V gene sequence: CDR1 SEHNR, CDR2 FQNEAQ (reference sequence). As DNA, the CDR3 is TGTGCCAGCAGCTTAGAGGCTAGCGGGATCTACGAGCAGTACTTC. Translated, it gives CASSLEASGIYEQYF.

The chain has TRBV12-2 and TRBJ2-3. TRBV12-2 is a pseudogene locus. The CDR3 sequence is 16 residues long. The CDR3 here is CASRLRGEQGTDTQYF. In DNA form, the CDR3 reads TGTGCAAGTCGCTTAAGGGGGGAACAGGGCACAGATACGCAGTATTTT.

The V and J genes are TRBV4-1 and TRBJ2-7; D not certain. The CDR3 is 16 residues long. V lost 0 bases, J lost 1 base, and 13 bases lay in between. Looked up from germline, CDR1 is MGHRA and CDR2 is YSYEKL. The CDR3 sequence: CASSQESFVSSYEQYF. The CDR3 bases are TGCGCCAGCAGCCAAGAATCTTTTGTTTCTTCCTACGAGCAGTACTTC.

This clone was seen only once. The chain employs TRBV4-1 and TRBJ2-7; TRBD1 might be the D (5 bases). The V gene's germline CDR1 is MGHRA and CDR2 YSYEKL. V was cut by 3 bases and J by 0 bases, with 12 bases left in between. This CDR3 has 15 residues. CDR3 sequence (DNA): TGCGCCAGCAGCCAGCTCCAGGGTGACTCCTACGAGCAGTACTTC. Residues: CASSQLQGDSYEQYF.

The chain couples TRBV5-1 to TRBJ2-7, with 9 positions matching TRBD1. Germline V gene lookup returns CDR1 SGHRS and CDR2 YFSETQ. V trimming: 0 bases; J trimming: 3 bases; junction bases outside the gene matches: 4. This CDR3 is built from 15 residues. DNA of the CDR3: TGCGCCAGCAGCTTGGAGGGGACAGGGATCTACGAGCAGTACTTC. It is translated as CASSLEGTGIYEQYF. The complete variable domain, with remaining parts taken from reference TRBV5-1 and TRBJ2-7, reads KAGVTQTPRYLIKTRGQQVTLSCSPISGHRSVSWYQQTPGQGLQFLFEYFSETQRNKGNFPGRFSGRQFSNSRSEMNVSTLELGDSALYLCASSLEGTGIYEQYFGPGTRLTVT.

This clone was found once. The rearrangement joins TRBV7-9 to TRBJ2-7; perhaps D is TRBD1 or TRBD2 (5 bases each). Trimming stripped 5 bases from V and 5 bases from J, with 10 bases between. The germline V gene has CDR1 SEHNR and CDR2 FQNEAQ (reference sequence). This CDR3 comprises 12 residues. CDR3 in amino acids: CASSGTGNEQYF. CDR3 bases: TGTGCCAGCAGCGGGACGGGTAACGAGCAGTACTTC.

The chain recombines TRBV7-9 with TRBJ2-1; D ambiguous. V was pared by 2 bases and J by 7 bases, with 9 bases between. The CDR3 totals 13 residues. Per the germline V gene, CDR1 is SEHNR and CDR2 is FQNEAQ (reference sequence). CDR3 protein: CASSLSNNNEQFF. In nucleotides, the CDR3 is TGTGCCAGCAGCTTATCCAATAATAATGAGCAGTTCTTC.

As DNA, the CDR3 is TGTGCCAGCAGCTTGTCAAGGACAGGGACCACTGAAGCTTTCTTT. Encoded protein: CASSLSRTGTTEAFF. The V call is TRBV5-5, the J call TRBJ1-1; 8 nucleotides agree with TRBD1. This CDR3 has 15 residues. Per the germline V gene, CDR1 is SGHKS and CDR2 is YYEKEE (reference sequence). The V segment lost 1 base and the J segment 4 bases; nucleotides outside the gene matches: 6.

This CDR3 is CASSDYNAIQTEAFF. As DNA, the CDR3 is TGCGCCAGCAGCGACTATAACGCCATTCAAACTGAAGCTTTCTTT. The V and J genes are TRBV4-1 and TRBJ1-1, with no clear D. V was pared by 5 bases and J by 5 bases, with 18 bases between. The length of the CDR3 is 15 residues. CDR1 and CDR2 from the germline V gene are MGHRA and YSYEKL.

The chain uses TRBV15 and TRBJ2-1, with 9 nucleotides matching TRBD2. V lost 0 bases to trimming and J lost 8 bases; unmatched junction nucleotides: 8. This CDR3 is 16 amino acids long. CDR1 LNHNV and CDR2 YYDKDF come from the germline V gene (reference sequence). The chain's CDR3 is CATSRERVGGRDEQFF. In DNA, the CDR3 is TGTGCCACCAGCAGAGAACGCGTCGGCGGGAGGGATGAGCAGTTCTTC.

This rearrangement joins TRBV2 to TRBJ2-5; 7 bases align to TRBD2. The V gene's germline CDR1 is SNHLY and CDR2 FYNNEI. The J segment lost 5 bases and the V segment lost 4 bases, leaving 7 bases of the junction unmatched. The CDR3 is 14 residues long. The CDR3 bases are TGTGCCAGCAGTGTGGGAGGGGAGAGGGAGACCCAGTACTTC. Encoded protein: CASSVGGERETQYF.

The CDR3 sequence is CASSFPGQHEKLFF. CDR3 coding DNA: TGTGCCAGCAGCTTTCCGGGACAACACGAAAAACTGTTTTTT. The chain uses TRBV7-9 and TRBJ1-4; weak D call: TRBD1 (6 bases). The V gene's germline CDR1 is SEHNR and CDR2 FQNEAQ (reference sequence). V was cut by 3 bases and J by 8 bases, with 13 bases left in between. This CDR3 is built from 14 residues.

The gene calls are TRBV29-1 and TRBJ2-7; D is perhaps TRBD2 (5 bases). Trimming pared 6 bases from V and 2 bases from J, leaving 14 bases between. CDR3 length: 13 residues. The germline gives CDR1 SQVTM, CDR2 ANQGSEA. The CDR3 region is CSVELEDPYEQYF. CDR3 coding DNA: TGCAGCGTCGAGCTGGAGGATCCCTACGAGCAGTACTTC.

The chain couples TRBV9 to TRBJ2-5, with 7 bases lining up with TRBD1. The CDR3 extends over 14 amino acids. Looked up from germline, CDR1 is SGDLS and CDR2 is YYNGEE. After removal of 3 bases from V and 5 bases from J, the junction contained 7 bases not matched to a gene. DNA for the CDR3: TGTGCCAGCAGCGCGCCGACAGGGCAGGAGACCCAGTACTTC. Translated: CASSAPTGQETQYF. The full variable domain, in which reference TRBV9 and TRBJ2-5 provide the parts outside the CDR3, is DSGVTQTPKHLITATGQRVTLRCSPRSGDLSVYWYQQSLDQGLQFLIQYYNGEERAKGNILERFSAQQFPDLHSELNLSSLELGDSALYFCASSAPTGQETQYFGPGTRLLVL.

This chain links TRBV7-2 with TRBJ2-7, with D unclear. This CDR3 has 13 amino acids. V was trimmed by 5 bases and J by 6 bases, leaving 14 bases between them. CDR1 is SGHTA, CDR2 FQGNSA, per germline. The CDR3 loop reads CASSPLGWGEQYF. CDR3 sequence (DNA): TGTGCCAGCAGCCCTCTGGGGTGGGGCGAGCAGTACTTC.